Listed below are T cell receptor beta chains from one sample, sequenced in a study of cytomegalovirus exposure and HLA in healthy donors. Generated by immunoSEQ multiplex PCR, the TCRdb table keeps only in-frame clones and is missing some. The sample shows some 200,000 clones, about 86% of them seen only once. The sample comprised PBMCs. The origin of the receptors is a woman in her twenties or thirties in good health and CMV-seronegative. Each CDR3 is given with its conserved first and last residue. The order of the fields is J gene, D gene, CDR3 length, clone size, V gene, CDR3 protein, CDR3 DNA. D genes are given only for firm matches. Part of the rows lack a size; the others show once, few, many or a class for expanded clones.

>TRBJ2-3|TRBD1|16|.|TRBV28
CASSLAGTASTDTQYF
TGTGCCAGCAGCCTAGCAGGGACAGCGTCCACAGATACGCAGTATTTT
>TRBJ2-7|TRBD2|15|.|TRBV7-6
CASSSALAGGHEQYF
TGTGCCAGCAGCTCCGCGCTAGCGGGAGGCCACGAGCAGTACTTC
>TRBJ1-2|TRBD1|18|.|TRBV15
CATSTWDRRRSANYGYTF
TGTGCCACCAGCACTTGGGACAGGCGCCGATCGGCTAACTATGGCTACACCTTC
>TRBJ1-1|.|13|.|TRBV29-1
CSVGQVLNTEAFF
TGCAGCGTTGGACAGGTATTGAACACTGAAGCTTTCTTT
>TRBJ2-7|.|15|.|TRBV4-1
CASSQGGLTTYEQYF
TGCGCCAGCAGCCAAGGGGGACTTACTACCTACGAGCAGTACTTC
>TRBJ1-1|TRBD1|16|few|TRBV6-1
CASSVGTGHMNTEAFF
TGTGCCAGCAGTGTGGGGACAGGCCACATGAACACTGAAGCTTTCTTT
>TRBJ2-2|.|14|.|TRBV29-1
CSVDKSGATGELFF
TGCAGCGTTGACAAATCAGGGGCCACCGGGGAGCTGTTTTTT
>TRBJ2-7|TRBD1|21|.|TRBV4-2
CASSQDRMTGQGARRAYEQYF
TGTGCCAGCAGCCAAGATAGAATGACGGGACAGGGGGCGCGAAGGGCCTACGAGCAGTACTTC
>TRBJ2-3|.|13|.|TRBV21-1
CASSTALTDTQYF
TGTGCCAGCAGCACAGCCCTCACAGATACGCAGTATTTT
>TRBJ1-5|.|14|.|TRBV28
CASSFAGGNQPQHF
TGTGCCAGCAGTTTCGCGGGGGGCAATCAGCCCCAGCATTTT
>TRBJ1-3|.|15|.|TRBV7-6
CASSPQSPSGNTIYF
TGTGCCAGCAGTCCACAGTCTCCCTCTGGAAACACCATATATTTT
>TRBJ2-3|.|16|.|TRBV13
CASNQWGAPRGDTQYF
TGTGCCAGCAACCAATGGGGAGCTCCACGCGGAGATACGCAGTATTTT
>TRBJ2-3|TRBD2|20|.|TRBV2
CASSDRGTGTSGRASDTQYF
TGTGCCAGCAGCGACCGTGGAACCGGGACTAGCGGGAGGGCTTCAGATACGCAGTATTTT
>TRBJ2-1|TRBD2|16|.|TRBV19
CASSSGDYHRDNEQFF
TGTGCCAGTAGCTCTGGGGACTATCACCGGGACAATGAGCAGTTCTTC
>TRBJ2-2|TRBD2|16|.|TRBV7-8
CASSSTTSGVTGELFF
TGTGCCAGCAGCTCGACGACTAGCGGGGTTACCGGGGAGCTGTTTTTT
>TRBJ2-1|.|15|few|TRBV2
CASSDELVVILEQFF
TGTGCCAGCAGTGACGAACTAGTCGTAATTCTAGAGCAGTTCTTC
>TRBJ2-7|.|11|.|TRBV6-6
CATEHNYEQYF
TGTGCCACCGAACATAACTACGAGCAGTACTTC
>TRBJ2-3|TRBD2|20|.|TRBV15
CATSRDSVAGYYSSTDTQYF
TGTGCCACCAGCAGGGACTCGGTAGCGGGGTATTATTCTAGCACAGATACGCAGTATTTT
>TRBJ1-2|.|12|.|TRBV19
CASSKGLDGYTF
TGCGCCAGTAGTAAGGGGTTGGATGGCTACACCTTC
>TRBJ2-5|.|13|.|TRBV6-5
CASTSDTQETQYF
TGTGCCAGCACTTCCGACACGCAAGAGACCCAGTACTTC
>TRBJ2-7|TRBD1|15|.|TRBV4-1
CASSQAGQGSYEQYF
TGCGCCAGCAGCCAAGCGGGACAGGGCTCCTACGAGCAGTACTTC
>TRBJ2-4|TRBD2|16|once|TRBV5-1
CASSPDSGVAKNIQYF
TGCGCCAGCAGCCCGGATAGCGGGGTAGCCAAAAACATTCAGTACTTC
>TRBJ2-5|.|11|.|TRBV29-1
CSVESGETQYF
TGCAGCGTTGAGAGTGGAGAGACCCAGTACTTC
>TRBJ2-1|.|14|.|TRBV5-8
CASSLLGSYNEQFF
TGTGCCAGCAGCTTACTAGGGTCGTACAATGAGCAGTTCTTC
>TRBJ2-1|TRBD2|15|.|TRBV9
CASSNGLAGGSEQFF
TGTGCCAGCAGCAATGGACTAGCGGGAGGGAGTGAGCAGTTCTTC
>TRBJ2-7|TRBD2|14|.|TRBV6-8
CASNRTAGDYEQYF
TGTGCCAGCAATAGGACGGCGGGGGACTACGAGCAGTACTTC
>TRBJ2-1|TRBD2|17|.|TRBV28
CASTVPGLADSYNEQFF
TGTGCCAGCACCGTTCCGGGACTAGCAGACTCCTACAATGAGCAGTTCTTC
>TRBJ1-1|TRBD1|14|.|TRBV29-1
CSVARGTANTEAFF
TGCAGCGTTGCGAGAGGGACAGCGAACACTGAAGCTTTCTTT
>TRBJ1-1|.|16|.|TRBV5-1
CASSPGGGGRNTEAFF
TGCGCCAGCAGCCCCGGAGGGGGGGGTCGGAACACTGAAGCTTTCTTT
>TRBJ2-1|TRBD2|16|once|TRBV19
CASSIDSGSSYNEQFF
TGTGCCAGTAGTATAGATAGCGGGAGCTCCTACAATGAGCAGTTCTTC
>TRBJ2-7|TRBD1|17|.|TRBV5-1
CASSFRSGTGNNYEQYF
TGCGCCAGCAGCTTTAGGTCCGGGACAGGGAATAACTACGAGCAGTACTTC
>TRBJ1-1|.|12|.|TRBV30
CAWSPGTLEAFF
TGTGCCTGGAGCCCCGGGACACTCGAAGCTTTCTTT
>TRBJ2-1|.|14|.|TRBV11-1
CASSLLASYNEQFF
TGTGCCAGCAGCTTGCTAGCCTCCTACAATGAGCAGTTCTTC
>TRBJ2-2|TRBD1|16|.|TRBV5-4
CASSRTGTGDTGELFF
TGTGCCAGCAGTCGAACCGGGACAGGGGACACCGGGGAGCTGTTTTTT
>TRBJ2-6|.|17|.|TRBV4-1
CASSQDGWLSGANVLTF
TGCGCCAGCAGCCAAGATGGTTGGCTCTCTGGGGCCAACGTCCTGACTTTC
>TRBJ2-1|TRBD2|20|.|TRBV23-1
CASSQPGTSGRAHPWDEQFF
TGCGCCAGCAGTCAACCGGGGACTAGCGGGAGGGCCCACCCTTGGGATGAGCAGTTCTTC
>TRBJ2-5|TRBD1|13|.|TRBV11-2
CASSQDRGETQYF
TGTGCCAGCAGCCAAGACAGGGGCGAGACCCAGTACTTC
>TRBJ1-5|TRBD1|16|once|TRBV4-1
CASSQAGQGINQPQHF
TGCGCCAGCAGCCAAGCGGGACAGGGGATAAATCAGCCCCAGCATTTT
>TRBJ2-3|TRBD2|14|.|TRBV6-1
CASSGTTSTDTQYF
TGTGCCAGCAGCGGGACTACAAGCACAGATACGCAGTATTTT
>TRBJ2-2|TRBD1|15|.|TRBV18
CASSQGAVNTGELFF
TGTGCCAGCTCACAGGGGGCCGTAAACACCGGGGAGCTGTTTTTT
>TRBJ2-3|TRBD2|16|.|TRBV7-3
CASSTYSGSGADTQYF
TGTGCCAGCAGCACCTATAGCGGGAGTGGCGCAGATACGCAGTATTTT
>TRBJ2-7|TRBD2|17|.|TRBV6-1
CASSVERGASGVYEQYF
TGTGCCAGCAGTGTCGAGCGGGGGGCCTCTGGGGTCTACGAGCAGTACTTC
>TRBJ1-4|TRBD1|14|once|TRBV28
CATYQGGVKEKLFF
TGTGCCACATACCAAGGGGGCGTGAAGGAAAAACTGTTTTTT
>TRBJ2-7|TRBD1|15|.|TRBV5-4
CASSLDRGPAYEQYF
TGTGCCAGCAGCTTGGACAGGGGGCCGGCCTACGAGCAGTACTTC
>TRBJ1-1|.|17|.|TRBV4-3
CASSQGERGLKNTEAFF
TGCGCCAGCAGCCAAGGGGAACGTGGACTCAAGAACACTGAAGCTTTCTTT
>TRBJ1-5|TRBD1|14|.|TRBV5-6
CASSRQGGFQPQHF
TGTGCCAGCAGCCGACAGGGGGGGTTTCAGCCCCAGCATTTT
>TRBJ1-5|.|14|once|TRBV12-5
CASGWSGGDQPQHF
TGTGCTAGTGGTTGGAGTGGCGGGGATCAGCCCCAGCATTTT
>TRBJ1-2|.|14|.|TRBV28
CASSTTDHYYGYTF
TGTGCCAGCAGTACGACAGACCATTACTATGGCTACACCTTC
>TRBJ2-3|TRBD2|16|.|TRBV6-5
CASSYSILADADTQYF
TGTGCCAGCAGTTACTCGATCCTAGCGGATGCAGATACGCAGTATTTT
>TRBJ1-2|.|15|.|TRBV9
CASSVEVGKSRGYTF
TGTGCCAGCAGCGTAGAGGTGGGCAAATCAAGGGGCTACACCTTC
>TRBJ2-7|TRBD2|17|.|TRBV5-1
CASRSQQLAGGSYEQYF
TGCGCCAGCAGATCTCAACAACTAGCGGGGGGAAGCTACGAGCAGTACTTC
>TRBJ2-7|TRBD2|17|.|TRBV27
CASSRGEGTSGVIEQYF
TGTGCCAGCAGCAGGGGGGAAGGGACTAGCGGGGTGATCGAGCAGTACTTC
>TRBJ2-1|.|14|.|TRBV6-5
CASSNSNWPNEQFF
TGTGCCAGCAGCAACAGTAACTGGCCCAATGAGCAGTTCTTC